This TCR beta chain is drawn from a study of OX40 agonist ivuxolimab in advanced cancers. Overall study context: The patients' treatment was ivuxolimab, an agonistic anti-OX40 (CD134) antibody.

Germline-derived CDR1 and CDR2 are LNHDA and SQIVND (reference sequence). Trimming stripped 9 bases from V and 5 bases from J, with 20 bases between. CDR3 length: 15 amino acids. Some clones are missing from TCRdb's copy, which holds only in-frame ones; the method was immunoSEQ multiplex PCR. The sample includes over 60,000 clones, 82% of them seen just once. The sample was CD4+ or CD8+ T cells sorted from blood, taken in a trial of the OX40 agonist ivuxolimab. The chain links TRBV19 to TRBJ1-5; D is possibly TRBD1 (5 bases). This TCR derives from an adult with an advanced solid tumor such as melanoma, head and neck, liver or kidney cancer. DNA of the CDR3: TGTGCCAGCAGACCAAGGGGATCGGTGTATCAGCCCCAGCATTTT. This sequence encodes CASRPRGSVYQPQHF.